The clone carrying this T cell receptor beta chain turned up a few times. The time point denotes: patch test 1, 2 weeks after DPC sensitization. The treatment here: therapeutic diphenylcyclopropenone sensitization with weekly scalp DPC. Blood was drawn before each patch test was applied. The authors' total RNA extraction used unfractionated whole blood. The data were taken from a study of human T cells and chemical hapten exposure. Across the study: TCR yields per sample varied, mainly owing to small pooled library volume differences.

The CDR3 loop spans 14 amino acids. The ends were cut back, 3 bases at V and 4 bases at J, with 16 bases in the middle. Looked up from germline, CDR1 is DFQATT and CDR2 is SNEGSKA (reference sequence). In TCRdb, the RACE reads were re-called with MiXCR into one record per CDR3 protein. The data show about 380,000 distinct CDR3 sequences, with approximately 4.4% seen just once and approximately 2.1% held by the top ten. Sequenced material: whole blood, taken in connection with sensitization to the hapten diphenylcyclopropenone (DPC). This rearrangement joins TRBV20-1 to TRBJ2-7; perhaps TRBD1 as D (5 bases). This receptor was identified in a woman in her forties or fifties with alopecia areata. Some clones in this sample may be carry-over from other donors' samples. CDR3 bases: TGCAGTGCTAGGGGTCAGGGCAGAAGATACGAGCAGTACTTC. Amino acids: CSARGQGRRYEQYF.